The 9 T cell receptor beta chains below were found in one sample sequenced in a study of cytomegalovirus exposure and HLA in healthy donors. Primers: 60 Vbeta forward and 13 Jbeta reverse. Profiled with immunoSEQ multiplex PCR; TCRdb holds only in-frame clones, not every one. The data hold 130,000 or so clones, with roughly 70% observed a single time. The sequenced sample consisted of PBMCs. Receptors originate from a woman between 35 and 50 years old in good health and CMV-seropositive.

On this clone itself: A junction end diverges from the germline sequence, so it may reflect a read error. The rearrangement uses TRBV5-1 and TRBJ1-3, with a weak D call TRBD1 (6 bases). This CDR3 is built from 16 residues. In germline, CDR1 is SGHRS, CDR2 YFSETQ. The DNA for the CDR3 is TGCGCCAGCAGCATCGGACAGACAACCTCTGGAAGCACCATATATTTT. This encodes CASSIGQTTSGSTIYF.

The genes are TRBV27 and TRBJ2-3; maybe TRBD2 (5 bases). The CDR3 consists of 16 residues. Germline CDR1 is MNHEY and CDR2 is SMNVEV (reference sequence). The ends were cut back, 6 bases at V and 2 bases at J, with 18 bases in the middle. CDR3 sequence reads: CASRPQLRDYTDTQYF. Here the CDR3 DNA reads TGTGCCAGCAGGCCTCAACTCCGGGATTACACAGATACGCAGTATTTT.

The chain has TRBV5-4 and TRBJ2-2, with D possibly being TRBD2 (5 bases). The CDR3 is 15 residues long. CDR1 is SGHNT and CDR2 is YYREEE in the germline V gene (reference sequence). Trimming stripped 2 bases from V and 9 bases from J, with 17 bases between. The DNA of the CDR3 is TGTGCCAGCAGCTTCTCGGGAATCCAGAACCGGGAGCTGTTTTTT. It codes for CASSFSGIQNRELFF.

In nucleotides, the CDR3 is TGTGCCAGCAGCTTATCGACAGGGTCATATGGCTACACCTTC. Amino acids: CASSLSTGSYGYTF. The J gene is TRBJ1-2, the V gene TRBV11-1; 7 nucleotides line up with TRBD1. CDR1 and CDR2 (germline): SGHAT, FQDESV (reference sequence). CDR3 length: 14 residues. Losses at the gene ends were 2 bases for V and 5 bases for J; bases not matched to a gene: 5.

Comment on this clone: The junction shows a germline mismatch at one end, possibly a read error. This chain connects TRBV7-9 to TRBJ2-7, with 9 bases matching TRBD2. Germline V gene lookup returns CDR1 SEHNR and CDR2 FQNEAQ (reference sequence). The CDR3 extends over 16 amino acids. This CDR3 reads CSSSGKTSGTLYEQYF. The CDR3 DNA is TGTTCCAGCAGCGGGAAGACTAGCGGAACCCTCTACGAGCAGTACTTC. Full variable domain (remainder filled in from reference TRBV7-9 and TRBJ2-7): DTGVSQNPRHKITKRGQNVTFRCDPISEHNRLYWYRQTLGQGPEFLTYFQNEAQLEKSRLLSDRFSAERPKGSFSTLEIQRTEQGDSAMYLCSSSGKTSGTLYEQYFGPGTRLTVT.

The rearrangement links TRBV2 to TRBJ2-7; no definite D call. V lost 6 bases to trimming and J lost 2 bases, with 14 bases between them. The CDR3 has 14 residues. The germline gives CDR1 SNHLY, CDR2 FYNNEI. This CDR3 is CASRARVSPYEQYF. In DNA, the CDR3 is TGTGCCAGCAGGGCCCGGGTTAGCCCCTACGAGCAGTACTTC.

The V gene is TRBV7-2, the J gene TRBJ1-5, with D possibly matching TRBD1 (6 bases). The CDR3 runs 14 residues. Germline V CDR1 and CDR2: SGHTA, FQGNSA. The V and J ends lost 4 bases and 3 bases respectively, with 10 bases between them. The CDR3: CASSSGQSNQPQHF. The CDR3 DNA follows: TGTGCCAGCAGCTCGGGACAATCCAATCAGCCCCAGCATTTT.

The chain links TRBV29-1 to TRBJ2-7; a weak D match, TRBD1 (7 bases). The CDR3 extends over 12 amino acids. Germline CDR1 SQVTM, CDR2 ANQGSEA. V was trimmed by 4 bases and J by 6 bases, leaving 13 bases between them. CDR3 in DNA: TGCAGCGTTGTTGCCCAGGGGGGCGAGCAGTACTTC. The encoded protein is CSVVAQGGEQYF.

The chain is built from TRBV10-3 and TRBJ2-1; 14 bases line up with TRBD2. The germline V gene has CDR1 ENHRY and CDR2 SYGVKD. The CDR3 covers 16 residues. V shed 6 bases and J 0 bases; nucleotides not matched to a gene: 1. CDR3 amino acids: CAIRGTSGGSYNEQFF. DNA of the CDR3: TGTGCCATCAGGGGGACTAGCGGGGGCTCCTACAATGAGCAGTTCTTC.